This T cell receptor (beta chain) was sequenced in a study of T cell repertoires in cytomegalovirus infection (dated by TCRdb to 2018 to 2020). A note on the overall study: Donor HLA type was relevant to the analysis, as public TCR beta signatures indicated carriage of CMV infection together with the matching HLA type. General findings and caveats noted by the study authors: The ex vivo response was dominated by HLA-C-restricted CMV-specific TCR beta clonotypes, which also provided the single most frequent clonotype in two of eight donors. Cumulative frequency of public TCR beta family members discriminated carriers of CMV infection plus the relevant HLA type in this cohort and an independent approximately 370-donor cohort.

Per the germline V gene (reference sequence), DFQATT is the CDR1 and SNEGSKA is the CDR2. The CDR3 has 16 amino acids, counting the end cysteine and phenylalanine. The only DNA kept is the CDR3, 48 bases in frame from the first base. V drops 6 bases and J drops 3 bases, leaving 22 bases in between. TCRdb lists the instrument as Illumina HiSeq 1500. Using fastp trimming at Q25 and MiXCR clonotype assembly, TCRdb reanalyzed the public sequencing data and kept in-frame beta chains. Each record represents a unique CDR3 protein, reported with the most common genes and DNA among its rows. Here the sample has a few hundred thousand distinct CDR3 sequences; 17% occur a single time. Less than 60% of the sample is taken by the ten largest. Note on this clonotype: No cognate antigen has been identified for it. Base quality data are lacking; no much larger clone is found one base away.

The rearranged chain carries TRBV20-1 and TRBJ2-3; confidence is insufficient to name the D gene. Sequencing used CD8+ T cells from PBMCs. The receptor was derived from a human donor in good health (CMV status not recorded). Some clones in this sample may be carry-over from other donors' samples. The sequenced DNA is TGCAGTGCGAGCGTCTACGGTGGTCCCCCTACAGATACGCAGTATTTT. Its coded protein is CSASVYGGPPTDTQYF.